This is a list of T cell receptor beta chains from one sample in a study of OX40 agonist ivuxolimab in advanced cancers. Sequencing was performed with immunoSEQ multiplex PCR; in TCRdb, only in-frame clones are kept and a portion is missing. The sample lists 70,000 or so clones, roughly 90% seen once, with roughly a tenth in the top ten. Sequenced material: CD4+ or CD8+ T cells sorted from blood, taken in a trial of the OX40 agonist ivuxolimab. The receptor set was obtained from an adult with an advanced solid tumor such as melanoma, head and neck, liver or kidney cancer. CDR3s include the opening cysteine and the closing phenylalanine or tryptophan. A D gene is named only where the DNA matches it firmly. Rows give clone size only sometimes, using once, few, many, or a class for an expanded clone.

clone_size v_call d_call cdr3_aa
- TRBV4-3 TRBD1 CASSRYRGTGDEQYF
- TRBV29-1 - CSVEEGIADEQFF
once TRBV21-1 - CASSKGGRAKVHPYEQYF
- TRBV5-1 TRBD2 CASSLVGAGGSGNIQYF
- TRBV7-7 - CASSEFGPQSRANVLTF
- TRBV7-8 TRBD2 CASSISGNKDTQYF
once TRBV5-4 - CASSRSWSGELEQYF
- TRBV7-8 - CASSFQGEMRGTEAFF
- TRBV15 - CATSRNGRRDQETQYF
- TRBV18 TRBD2 CASSLSGRANNEQFF
- TRBV10-2 TRBD2 CASYPGTSGSIEQFF
few TRBV9 - CASSVVSWGGYTF
- TRBV18 - CASSPRARQETQYF
- TRBV6-5 - CASRGPGVYGYTF
- TRBV7-9 - CASSLGDRRNTEAFF
once TRBV5-1 - CASSSGTPREAFF
- TRBV5-1 - CASSLPQETQYF
- TRBV18 - CASSPPFRRDEQYF
- TRBV4-2 TRBD1 CASSPDRAGANVLTF
- TRBV19 TRBD2 CATRGEETQYF
- TRBV2 - CASNDRGQNAYGYTF
once TRBV19 - CASTPLEGSQPQHF
once TRBV15 - CATSRDQASRETQYF
few TRBV6-1 - CASSGGTLSQISYNEQFF
- TRBV12-5 TRBD1 CASGLGDSGYTF
- TRBV14 - CASSQDHDEQFF
- TRBV7-2 TRBD2 CASSLGLAEGGEQFF
- TRBV14 TRBD1 CASSFDRGKADTQYF
- TRBV7-9 - CASSIEGTQYF
- TRBV27 - CASSSWTGNKNIQYF
- TRBV18 TRBD1 CASSSGQVRSNQPQHF
- TRBV4-1 - CASSQVQWSNQPQHF
- TRBV11-2 - CASSFSYEQYF
- TRBV6-1 TRBD2 CASSEPTSGTYEQYF
- TRBV28 TRBD1 CASNRIQGIGAEAFF
once TRBV5-8 - CASSPGSVNQETQYF
- TRBV5-1 - CASRWEGADETQYF
- TRBV28 - CASSPGGATNYGYTF
- TRBV25-1 TRBD2 CASSAPGLAGGSSYEQYF
- TRBV6-5 - CASIPSKGRYSEQFF
- TRBV18 TRBD2 CASSASGSYEQYF
- TRBV11-2 TRBD1 CASRPGQGYEQYF
- TRBV18 - CASSPGAANYGYTF
once TRBV25-1 - CASSGFGLGEQFF
- TRBV7-7 TRBD2 CASSTRAGDVETQYF
- TRBV20-1 - CSAFRDGYTF
- TRBV9 TRBD1 CASSVRPGGIDEQYF
- TRBV12-2 - CASRSPPLEQYF
- TRBV7-2 - CASSPGPAIYEQYF
- TRBV10-3 - CAISSPPDAPRGEKLFF
- TRBV28 TRBD1 CASSPPGQGPNQPQHF
- TRBV6-5 - CASSYSLENTGELFF
- TRBV28 - CASSRPTESGNTIYF
- TRBV5-6 - CASSLSRGRQGGNQPQHF
- TRBV10-2 - CASSEGYNEQFF
- TRBV7-3 - CASSLTGGQPQHF
- TRBV5-8 - CASSLVGIRGETQYF
- TRBV19 - CASSPIGGSRVWNQPQHF
- TRBV13 TRBD2 CASSFRLAGGPGSDEQFF
once TRBV7-2 - CASSLVRETQYF